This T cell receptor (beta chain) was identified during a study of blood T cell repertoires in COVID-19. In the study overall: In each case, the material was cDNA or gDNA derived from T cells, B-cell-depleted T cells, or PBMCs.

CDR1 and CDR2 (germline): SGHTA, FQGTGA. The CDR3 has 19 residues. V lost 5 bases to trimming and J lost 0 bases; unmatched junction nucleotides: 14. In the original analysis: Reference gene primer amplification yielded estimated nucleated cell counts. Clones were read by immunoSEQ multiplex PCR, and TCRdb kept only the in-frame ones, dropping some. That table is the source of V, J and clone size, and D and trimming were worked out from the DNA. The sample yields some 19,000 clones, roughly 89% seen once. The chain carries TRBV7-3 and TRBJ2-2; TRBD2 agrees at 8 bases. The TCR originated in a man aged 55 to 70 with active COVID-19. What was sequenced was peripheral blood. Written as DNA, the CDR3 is TGTGCCAGCAGCCCCTCGATGGCTAGCGGGTCCTCGAACACCGGGGAGCTGTTTTTT. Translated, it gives CASSPSMASGSSNTGELFF.